This T cell receptor (beta chain) stems from a study of T cell changes during pregnancy in multiple sclerosis. Only one count was recorded for this clone. This table comes from immunoSEQ multiplex PCR, and its TCRdb copy is limited to in-frame clones, with some not included. This table holds under 35,000 clones, around 85% found once. The germline V gene encodes CDR1 LGHNT and CDR2 FRNRAP. V lost 4 bases and J lost 5, with 15 bases in between. The CDR3 runs 14 residues. The rearrangement joins TRBV12-5 to TRBJ2-7; maybe TRBD2 (5 bases). This receptor was identified in a female donor with multiple sclerosis, enrolled in a pregnancy study. The sample consisted of CD8+ T cells from peripheral blood mononuclear cells, taken after pregnancy. The CDR3 loop reads CASGSLSASHEQYF. The CDR3 DNA is TGTGCTAGTGGTTCCCTTTCGGCTAGCCACGAGCAGTACTTC.